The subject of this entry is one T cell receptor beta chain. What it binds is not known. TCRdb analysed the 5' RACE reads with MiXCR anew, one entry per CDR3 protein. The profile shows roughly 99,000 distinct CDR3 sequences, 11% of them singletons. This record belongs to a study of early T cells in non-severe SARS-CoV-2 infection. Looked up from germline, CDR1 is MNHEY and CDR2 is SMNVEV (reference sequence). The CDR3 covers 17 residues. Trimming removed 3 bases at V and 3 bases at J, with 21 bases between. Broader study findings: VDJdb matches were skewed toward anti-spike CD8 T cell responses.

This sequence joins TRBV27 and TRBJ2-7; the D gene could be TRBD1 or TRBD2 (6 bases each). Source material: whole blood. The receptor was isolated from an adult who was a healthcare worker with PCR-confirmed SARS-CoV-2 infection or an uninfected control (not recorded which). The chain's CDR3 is CASSFGAGQGRGYEQYF. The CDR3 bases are TGTGCCAGCAGTTTCGGCGCGGGGCAGGGCAGGGGCTACGAGCAGTACTTC.